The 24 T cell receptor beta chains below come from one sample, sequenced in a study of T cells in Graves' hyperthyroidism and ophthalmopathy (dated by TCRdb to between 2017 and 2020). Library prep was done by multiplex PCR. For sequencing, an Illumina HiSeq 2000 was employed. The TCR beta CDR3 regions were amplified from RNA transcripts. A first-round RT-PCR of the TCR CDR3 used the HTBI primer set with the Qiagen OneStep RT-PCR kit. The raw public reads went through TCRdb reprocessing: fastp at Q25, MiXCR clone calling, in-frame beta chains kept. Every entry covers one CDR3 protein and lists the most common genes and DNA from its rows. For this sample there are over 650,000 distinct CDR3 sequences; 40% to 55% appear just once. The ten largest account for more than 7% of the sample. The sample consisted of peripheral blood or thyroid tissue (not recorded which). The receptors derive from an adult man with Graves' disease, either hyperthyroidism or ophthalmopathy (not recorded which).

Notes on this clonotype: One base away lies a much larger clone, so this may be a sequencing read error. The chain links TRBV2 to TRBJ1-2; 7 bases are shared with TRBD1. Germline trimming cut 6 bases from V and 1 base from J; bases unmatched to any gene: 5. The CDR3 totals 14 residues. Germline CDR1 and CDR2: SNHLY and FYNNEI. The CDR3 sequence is CASRGQTDNYGYTF. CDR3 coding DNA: TGTGCCAGCAGGGGACAGACCGATAACTATGGCTACACCTTC. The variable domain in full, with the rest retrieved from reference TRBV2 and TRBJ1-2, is EPEVTQTPSHQVTQMGQEVILRCVPISNHLYFYWYRQILGQKVEFLVSFYNNEISEKSEIFDDQFSVERPDGSNFTLKIRSTKLEDSAMYFCASRGQTDNYGYTFGSGTRLTVV.

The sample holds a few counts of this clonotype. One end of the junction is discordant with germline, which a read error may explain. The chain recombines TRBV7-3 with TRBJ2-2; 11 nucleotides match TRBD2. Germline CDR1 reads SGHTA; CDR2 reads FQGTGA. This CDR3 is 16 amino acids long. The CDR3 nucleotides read TGCGCCAGCATGGGGATAGCGGGGGGGCATGTCGGGGAGCTGTTTTTT. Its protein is CASMGIAGGHVGELFF.

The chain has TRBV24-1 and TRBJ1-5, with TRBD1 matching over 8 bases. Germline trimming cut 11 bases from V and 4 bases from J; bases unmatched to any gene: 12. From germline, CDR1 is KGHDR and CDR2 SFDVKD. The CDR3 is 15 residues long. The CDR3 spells CASSPAGQANQPQHF. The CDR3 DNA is TGTGCCAGCTCACCAGCGGGACAGGCAAATCAGCCCCAGCATTTT.

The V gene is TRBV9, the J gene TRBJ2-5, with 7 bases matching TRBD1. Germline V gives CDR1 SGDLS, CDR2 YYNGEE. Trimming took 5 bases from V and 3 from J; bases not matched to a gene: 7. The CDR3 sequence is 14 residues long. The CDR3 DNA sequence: TGTGCCAGCAGGGGTAGTACAGGGGAAGAGACCCAGTACTTC. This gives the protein CASRGSTGEETQYF.

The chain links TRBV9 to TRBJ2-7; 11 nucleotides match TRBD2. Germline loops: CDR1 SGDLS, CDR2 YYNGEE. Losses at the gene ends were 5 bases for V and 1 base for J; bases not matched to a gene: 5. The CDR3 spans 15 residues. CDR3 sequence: CASRIGTSGSYEQYF. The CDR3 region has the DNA TGTGCCAGCAGAATTGGGACTAGCGGTTCCTACGAGCAGTACTTC.

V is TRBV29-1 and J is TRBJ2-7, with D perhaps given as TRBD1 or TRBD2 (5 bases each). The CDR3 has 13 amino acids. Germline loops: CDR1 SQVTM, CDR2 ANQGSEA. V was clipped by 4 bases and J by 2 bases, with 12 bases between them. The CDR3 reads CSVGQGATYEQYF. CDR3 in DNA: TGCAGCGTTGGTCAGGGAGCTACCTACGAGCAGTACTTC.

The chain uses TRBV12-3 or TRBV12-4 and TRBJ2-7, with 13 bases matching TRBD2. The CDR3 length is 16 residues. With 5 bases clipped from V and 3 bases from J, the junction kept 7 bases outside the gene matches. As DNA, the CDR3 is TGTGCCAGCAGTGAAAGAGGGACTAGCGGGATCTACGAGCAGTACTTC. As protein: CASSERGTSGIYEQYF.

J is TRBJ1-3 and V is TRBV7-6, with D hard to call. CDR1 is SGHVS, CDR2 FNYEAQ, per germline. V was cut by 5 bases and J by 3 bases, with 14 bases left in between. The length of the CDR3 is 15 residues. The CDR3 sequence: CASSPRANLGNTIYF. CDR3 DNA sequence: TGTGCCAGCAGCCCCCGAGCCAATCTTGGAAACACCATATATTTT.

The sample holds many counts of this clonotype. The CDR3 region has the DNA TGTGCCAGCAGCCGTACCGGGACGGATGAAGCTTTCTTT. Its translation is CASSRTGTDEAFF. This chain links TRBV7-3 with TRBJ1-1; D is perhaps TRBD1 (5 bases). The CDR3 is 13 residues long. Germline V gene lookup returns CDR1 SGHTA and CDR2 FQGTGA. V shed 5 bases and J shed 7 bases, with 14 bases lying between them.

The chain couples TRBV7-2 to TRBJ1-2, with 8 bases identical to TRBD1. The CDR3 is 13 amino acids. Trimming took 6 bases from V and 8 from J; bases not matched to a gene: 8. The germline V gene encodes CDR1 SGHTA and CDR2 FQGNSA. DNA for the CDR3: TGTGCCAGCAGAAGGACAGGGCAGACCGGCTACACCTTC. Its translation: CASRRTGQTGYTF.

Written as DNA, the CDR3 is TGCAGCGTACGGGGGCGAAACACTGAAGCTTTCTTT. Translated, it gives CSVRGRNTEAFF. The chain joins TRBV29-1 to TRBJ1-1, with D perhaps TRBD1 (6 bases). Per the germline V gene, CDR1 is SQVTM and CDR2 is ANQGSEA. Trimming shortened V by 6 bases and J by 2 bases, and 10 bases separated the two germline ends. The CDR3 has 12 residues.

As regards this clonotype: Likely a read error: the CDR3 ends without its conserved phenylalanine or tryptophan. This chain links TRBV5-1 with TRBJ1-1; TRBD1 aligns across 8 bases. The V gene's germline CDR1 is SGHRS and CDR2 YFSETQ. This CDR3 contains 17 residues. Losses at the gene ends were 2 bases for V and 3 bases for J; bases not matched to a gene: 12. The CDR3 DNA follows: TGCGCCAGCAGCTTCGGGCAGGGGGCAAGAGTAGACACTGAAGCTTTCCTT. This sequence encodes CASSFGQGARVDTEAFL.

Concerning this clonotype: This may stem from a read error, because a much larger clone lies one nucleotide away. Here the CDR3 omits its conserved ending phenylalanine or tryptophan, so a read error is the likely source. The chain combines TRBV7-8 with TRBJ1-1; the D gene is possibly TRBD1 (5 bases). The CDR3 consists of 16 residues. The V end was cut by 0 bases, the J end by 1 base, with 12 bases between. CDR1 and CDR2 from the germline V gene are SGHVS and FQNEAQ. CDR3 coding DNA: TGTGCCAGCAGCTTAGCGTGGGGGACTTGGAACACTGAAGCTTTCCTT. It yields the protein CASSLAWGTWNTEAFL.

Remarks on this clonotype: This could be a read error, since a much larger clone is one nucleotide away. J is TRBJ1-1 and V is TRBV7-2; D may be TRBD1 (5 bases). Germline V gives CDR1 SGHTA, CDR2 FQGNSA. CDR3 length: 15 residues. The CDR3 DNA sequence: TGTGCCGGCAGCAAAGCAGGGCCGGGGGGCACTGAAGCTTTCTTT. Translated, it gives CAGSKAGPGGTEAFF.

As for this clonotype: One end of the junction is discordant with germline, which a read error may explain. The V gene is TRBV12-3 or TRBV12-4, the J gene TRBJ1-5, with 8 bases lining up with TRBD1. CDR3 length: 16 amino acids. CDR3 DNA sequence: TGTGCCAGCAGCTTAGGCCGAGGACAGGGTACAACAGCCCAGCATTTT. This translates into CASSLGRGQGTTAQHF.

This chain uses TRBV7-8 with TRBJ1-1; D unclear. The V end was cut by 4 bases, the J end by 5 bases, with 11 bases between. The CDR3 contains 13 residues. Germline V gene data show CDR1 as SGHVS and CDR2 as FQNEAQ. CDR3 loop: CASSSQDRTEAFF. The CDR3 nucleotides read TGTGCCAGCAGCTCCCAAGACCGGACTGAAGCTTTCTTT.

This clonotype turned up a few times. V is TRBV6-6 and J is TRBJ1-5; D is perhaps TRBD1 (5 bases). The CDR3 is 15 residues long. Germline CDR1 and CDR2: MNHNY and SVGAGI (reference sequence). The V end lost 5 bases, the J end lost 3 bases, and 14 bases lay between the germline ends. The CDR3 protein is CASSEWGSPNQPQHF. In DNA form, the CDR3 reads TGTGCCAGCAGTGAATGGGGGAGTCCCAATCAGCCCCAGCATTTT.

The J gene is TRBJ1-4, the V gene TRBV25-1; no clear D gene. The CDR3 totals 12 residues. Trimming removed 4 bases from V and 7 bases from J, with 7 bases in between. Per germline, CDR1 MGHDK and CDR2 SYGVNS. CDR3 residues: CASSGLGEKLFF. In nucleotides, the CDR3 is TGTGCCAGCAGTGGGTTGGGTGAAAAACTGTTTTTT.

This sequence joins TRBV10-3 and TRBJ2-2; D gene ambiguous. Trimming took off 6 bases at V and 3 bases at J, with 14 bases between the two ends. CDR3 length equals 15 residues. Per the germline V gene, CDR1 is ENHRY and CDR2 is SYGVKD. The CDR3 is CAISGDTLYTGELFF. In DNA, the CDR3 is TGTGCCATCAGCGGAGACACACTATACACCGGGGAGCTGTTTTTT.

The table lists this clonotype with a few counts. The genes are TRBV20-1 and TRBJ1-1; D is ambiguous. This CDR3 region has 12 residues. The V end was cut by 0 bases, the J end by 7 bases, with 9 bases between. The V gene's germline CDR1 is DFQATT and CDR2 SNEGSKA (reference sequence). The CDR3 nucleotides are TGCAGTGCTAGAGAGGAAGGAGGTGAAGCTTTCTTT. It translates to CSAREEGGEAFF.

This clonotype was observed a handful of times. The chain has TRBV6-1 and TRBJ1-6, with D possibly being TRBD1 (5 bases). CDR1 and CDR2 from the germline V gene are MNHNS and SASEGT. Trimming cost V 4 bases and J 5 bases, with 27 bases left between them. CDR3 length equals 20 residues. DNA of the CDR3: TGTGCCAGCAGTGGGACCCGACCGGGGGTCTCTCTCACTAATAATTCACCCCTCCACTTT. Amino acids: CASSGTRPGVSLTNNSPLHF.

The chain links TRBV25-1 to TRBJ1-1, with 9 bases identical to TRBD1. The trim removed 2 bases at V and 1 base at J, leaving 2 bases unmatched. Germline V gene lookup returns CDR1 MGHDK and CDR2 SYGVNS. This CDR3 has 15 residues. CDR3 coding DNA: TGTGCCAGCAGTGAAGGGACAGGGAGGAACACTGAAGCTTTCTTT. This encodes CASSEGTGRNTEAFF. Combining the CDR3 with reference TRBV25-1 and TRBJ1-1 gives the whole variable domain EADIYQTPRYLVIGTGKKITLECSQTMGHDKMYWYQQDPGMELHLIHYSYGVNSTEKGDLSSESTVSRIRTEHFPLTLESARPSHTSQYLCASSEGTGRNTEAFFGQGTRLTVV.

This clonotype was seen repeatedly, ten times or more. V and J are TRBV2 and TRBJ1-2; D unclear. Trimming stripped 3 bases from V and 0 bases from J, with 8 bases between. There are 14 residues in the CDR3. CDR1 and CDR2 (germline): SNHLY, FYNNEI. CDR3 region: CASSDTATNYGYTF. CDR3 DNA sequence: TGTGCCAGCAGTGACACGGCCACTAACTATGGCTACACCTTC.

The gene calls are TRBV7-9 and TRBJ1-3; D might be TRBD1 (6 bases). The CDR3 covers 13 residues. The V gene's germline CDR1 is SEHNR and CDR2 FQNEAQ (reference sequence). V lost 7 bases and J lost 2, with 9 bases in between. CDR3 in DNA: TGTGCCAGCAACTCAGGGGCTGGAAACACCATATATTTT. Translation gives CASNSGAGNTIYF. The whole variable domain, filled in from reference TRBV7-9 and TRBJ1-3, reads DTGVSQNPRHKITKRGQNVTFRCDPISEHNRLYWYRQTLGQGPEFLTYFQNEAQLEKSRLLSDRFSAERPKGSFSTLEIQRTEQGDSAMYLCASNSGAGNTIYFGEGSWLTVV.